In this sample, the clone carrying this TCR beta chain turned up a few times. Its antigen is still unknown. TCRdb itself ran the 5' RACE reads through MiXCR, one entry per CDR3 protein. The data show 670,000 or so distinct CDR3 sequences, around 19% seen once. The germline V gene encodes CDR1 SGHRS and CDR2 YFSETQ. There are 15 residues in the CDR3. The ends lost 1 base at V and 4 bases at J; junction bases unmatched: 7. This record belongs to a study of CD8 T cells in ankylosing spondylitis. General study points: A TCR beta motif of fewer than ten highly homologous variants appeared characteristic of ankylosing spondylitis blood.

This clonotype was sampled from a male donor with ankylosing spondylitis. The material sequenced was blood, either unsorted or a sorted T cell fraction (not recorded which). V is TRBV5-1 and J is TRBJ2-7; 8 nucleotides match TRBD2. CDR3 sequence (DNA): TGCGCCAGCAGCTTGCAGGCGGGGGGCAGGTACGAGCAGTACTTC. Its protein product is CASSLQAGGRYEQYF.